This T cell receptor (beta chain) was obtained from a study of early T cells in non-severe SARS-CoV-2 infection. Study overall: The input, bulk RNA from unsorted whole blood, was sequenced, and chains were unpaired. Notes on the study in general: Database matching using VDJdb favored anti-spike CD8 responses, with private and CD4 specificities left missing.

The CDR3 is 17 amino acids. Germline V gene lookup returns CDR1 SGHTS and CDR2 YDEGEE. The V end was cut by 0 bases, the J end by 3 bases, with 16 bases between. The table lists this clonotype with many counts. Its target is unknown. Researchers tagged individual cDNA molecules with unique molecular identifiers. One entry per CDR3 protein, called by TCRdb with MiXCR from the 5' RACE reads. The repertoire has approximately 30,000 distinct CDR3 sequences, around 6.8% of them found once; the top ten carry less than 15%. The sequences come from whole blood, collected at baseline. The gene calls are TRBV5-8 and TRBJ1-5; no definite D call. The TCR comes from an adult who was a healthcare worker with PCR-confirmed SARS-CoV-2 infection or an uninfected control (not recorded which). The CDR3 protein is CASSLEGISRINQPQHF. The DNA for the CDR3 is TGTGCCAGCAGCTTGGAAGGTATTTCCAGGATCAATCAGCCCCAGCATTTT.